This T cell receptor (beta chain) was identified in a study of blood T cell repertoires in COVID-19. Study-wide background: Sites across the United States, Italy and Spain contributed samples from acute and convalescent COVID-19. Nucleic acid was either cDNA or gDNA, and it came from T cells, B-cell-depleted T cells, or PBMCs.

The germline V gene encodes CDR1 MDHEN and CDR2 SYDVKM. The CDR3 spans 13 residues. V lost 4 bases and J lost 2, with 8 bases in between. In the source study's methods: Counts of nucleated cells, estimated from reference gene primer amplification, were obtained. Sequencing was performed with immunoSEQ multiplex PCR; in TCRdb, only in-frame clones are kept and a portion is missing. V and J calls and clone size come straight from that table; D and trimming were deduced from the DNA. The data contain about 150,000 clones, 80% to 90% of them singletons. Material for sequencing was peripheral blood. The sequence was obtained from a woman aged 50 to 60 with active or convalescent COVID-19. This chain links TRBV28 with TRBJ2-5, with D perhaps TRBD1 (6 bases). CDR3 loop: CASSSGTQETQYF. As DNA, the CDR3 is TGTGCCAGCAGTTCCGGGACACAAGAGACCCAGTACTTC.